One sample yielded the 21 T cell receptor beta chains listed below, sequenced in a study of shared clonotypes between healthy human individuals. Generated by immunoSEQ multiplex PCR, the TCRdb table keeps only in-frame clones and is missing some. The sample lists more than 2,000,000 clones; more than 80% were seen once. Sequencing was carried out using naive CD4+ T cells from PBMCs. Subset indicated: CD45RA+ positively selected. All receptors come from a man between 18 and 29 years old in good health. Some clones in this sample may be carry-over from other donors' samples.

The chain carries TRBV6-1 and TRBJ2-7, with 7 bases aligning to TRBD1. Losses at the gene ends were 4 bases for V and 5 bases for J; bases not matched to a gene: 5. The V gene's germline CDR1 is MNHNS and CDR2 SASEGT. This CDR3 contains 13 residues. CDR3 sequence reads: CASSAITGDEQYF. The CDR3 coding sequence is TGTGCCAGCAGTGCCATAACAGGGGACGAGCAGTACTTC.

The J gene is TRBJ2-5, the V gene TRBV7-9, with 9 bases identical to TRBD2. The J call is doubtful: the DNA matches TRBJ2-7 better. Germline assignment: CDR1 SEHNR and CDR2 FQNEAQ (reference sequence). The CDR3 is 15 residues long. The CDR3 sequence: CASSRIGAGGGEQYF. CDR3 in DNA: TGTGCCAGCAGCCGAATCGGAGCGGGAGGAGGCGAGCAGTACTTC.

The genes are TRBV7-9 and TRBJ1-2, with TRBD1 as a possible D gene (5 bases). This CDR3 comprises 14 residues. V lost 2 bases to trimming and J lost 7 bases, with 14 bases between them. CDR1 and CDR2 from the germline V gene are SEHNR and FQNEAQ (reference sequence). CDR3 region: CASSLSRELSGYTF. The CDR3 DNA sequence: TGTGCCAGCAGCTTATCCAGGGAGTTAAGTGGCTACACCTTC.

The chain links TRBV7-2 to TRBJ2-1; TRBD2 matches 12 bases. The junction had 5 bases not matched to a gene; V was cut back by 3 bases and J by 2 bases. There are 17 residues in the CDR3. The germline CDR1 and CDR2 sequences are SGHTA and FQGNSA. The CDR3 protein is CASSLRLAGGPYNEQFF. CDR3 nucleotide sequence: TGTGCCAGCAGCTTGAGGCTAGCGGGAGGGCCCTACAATGAGCAGTTCTTC.

Comment on this clone: This sample includes further DNA sequences coding for the same CDR3. The V call is TRBV5-1, the J call TRBJ2-5; D is ambiguous. The germline gives CDR1 SGHRS, CDR2 YFSETQ. There are 13 residues in the CDR3. Trimming stripped 0 bases from V and 2 bases from J, with 5 bases between. The DNA for the CDR3 is TGCGCCAGCAGCTTGGTCCTACAAGAGACCCAGTACTTC. Residues: CASSLVLQETQYF.

V gene TRBV6-5 combines with J gene TRBJ1-2; D possibly corresponds to TRBD1 (5 bases). The V gene's germline CDR1 is MNHEY and CDR2 SVGAGI. With 2 bases removed from V and 7 bases from J, the gap between germline ends came to 17 bases. CDR3 length: 15 amino acids. The CDR3 DNA follows: TGTGCCAGCAGTTACGAGCCCCAGGGAATAGGTGGCTACACCTTC. Protein sequence: CASSYEPQGIGGYTF.

The chain joins TRBV5-8 to TRBJ2-7; D is perhaps TRBD2 (5 bases). This CDR3 is built from 15 residues. The V end was cut by 3 bases, the J end by 4 bases, with 17 bases between. Germline V gene sequence: CDR1 SGHTS, CDR2 YDEGEE. The CDR3 region has the DNA TGTGCCAGCAGCTCGGGTCCGGCGGAGCGGTACGAGCAGTACTTC. As protein: CASSSGPAERYEQYF.

The chain links TRBV28 to TRBJ1-2, with 11 nucleotides matching TRBD1. Per germline, CDR1 MDHEN and CDR2 SYDVKM. The V segment lost 3 bases and the J segment 7 bases; nucleotides outside the gene matches: 7. The length of the CDR3 is 15 residues. CDR3 amino acids: CASSFGQGALGGYTF. The CDR3 DNA reads as TGTGCCAGCAGTTTTGGACAGGGGGCGCTCGGTGGCTACACCTTC.

The chain links TRBV11-3 to TRBJ2-3; tentatively, D is TRBD1 or TRBD2 (5 bases each). Germline V lookup: CDR1 SGHNT, CDR2 YENEEA. Between the trimmed V and J ends, which lost 0 bases and 10 bases, there was a span of 14 bases. The CDR3 length is 14 residues. The CDR3 bases are TGTGCCAGCAGCTTAGATATGACGAGGGGTGCGCAGTATTTT. It encodes CASSLDMTRGAQYF. Full variable domain (outside the CDR3, taken from reference TRBV11-3 and TRBJ2-3): EAGVVQSPRYKIIEKKQPVAFWCNPISGHNTLYWYLQNLGQGPELLIRYENEEAVDDSQLPKDRFSAERLKGVDSTLKIQPAELGDSAVYLCASSLDMTRGAQYFGPGTRLTVL.

This chain joins TRBV9 and TRBJ2-1; D is undetermined. The germline V gene encodes CDR1 SGDLS and CDR2 YYNGEE. The CDR3 spans 15 residues. V was cut by 4 bases and J by 5 bases, with 16 bases left in between. The chain's CDR3 is CASSPRLVFHNEQFF. The CDR3 DNA reads as TGTGCCAGCAGCCCCAGGCTAGTATTCCACAATGAGCAGTTCTTC.

CDR3 DNA sequence: TGTGCCAGCAGCTTGGTCGGGGCCGACACTGAAGCTTTCTTT. It is translated as CASSLVGADTEAFF. The chain recombines TRBV5-8 with TRBJ1-1; TRBD1 might be the D (5 bases). V gave up 0 bases and J gave up 3 bases, with 9 bases separating them. The CDR3 spans 14 residues. Germline assignment: CDR1 SGHTS and CDR2 YDEGEE.

This chain uses TRBV5-4 with TRBJ1-4; 7 bases line up with TRBD1. The CDR3 contains 15 residues. V was clipped by 4 bases and J by 5 bases; unmatched bases: 8. The germline V gene has CDR1 SGHNT and CDR2 YYREEE (reference sequence). CDR3 bases: TGTGCCAGCAGCATAGGACAGGCCAGAAATGAAAAACTGTTTTTT. Translated, it gives CASSIGQARNEKLFF.

The chain carries TRBV28 and TRBJ1-5; D not certain. Germline V gene lookup returns CDR1 MDHEN and CDR2 SYDVKM. V was pared by 10 bases and J by 7 bases, with 11 bases between. This CDR3 has 11 amino acids. This CDR3 is CATTDTQPQHF. For the CDR3, the DNA is TGTGCCACCACAGATACACAGCCCCAGCATTTT.

The chain uses TRBV6-1 and TRBJ2-3; maybe TRBD2 (6 bases). The CDR3 loop spans 13 amino acids. Trimming shortened V by 11 bases and J by 4 bases, and 16 bases separated the two germline ends. Germline-derived CDR1 and CDR2 are MNHNS and SASEGT. This CDR3 reads CAGRRRGPDTQYF. CDR3 nucleotide sequence: TGTGCCGGGAGGCGGAGGGGTCCAGATACGCAGTATTTT.

V is TRBV15 and J is TRBJ2-1; 7 positions agree with TRBD1. Germline CDR1 reads LNHNV; CDR2 reads YYDKDF (reference sequence). This CDR3 has 14 amino acids. V gave up 9 bases and J gave up 2 bases; unmatched junction bases: 7. CDR3 sequence: CATGGLLTYNEQFF. The CDR3 nucleotides read TGTGCCACAGGGGGCCTTCTCACCTACAATGAGCAGTTCTTC. Complete variable domain (other parts from reference TRBV15 and TRBJ2-1): DAMVIQNPRYQVTQFGKPVTLSCSQTLNHNVMYWYQQKSSQAPKLLFHYYDKDFNNEADTPDNFQSRRPNTSFCFLDIRSPGLGDTAMYLCATGGLLTYNEQFFGPGTRLTVL.

The chain carries TRBV2 and TRBJ2-6; D call uncertain. The germline V gene encodes CDR1 SNHLY and CDR2 FYNNEI. This CDR3 has 14 amino acids. V lost 9 bases and J lost 0, with 9 bases in between. The DNA of the CDR3 is TGTGCCAGTAGGACGGTCTCTGGGGCCAACGTCCTGACTTTC. This encodes CASRTVSGANVLTF.

In this sample, this clone turned up once. This chain connects TRBV19 to TRBJ1-4; tentative D call: TRBD1 (5 bases). Germline CDR1 LNHDA, CDR2 SQIVND (reference sequence). The CDR3 totals 15 residues. With 5 bases removed from V and 3 bases from J, the gap between germline ends came to 13 bases. The CDR3 is CASSHRGRANEKLFF. The DNA of the CDR3 is TGTGCCAGTAGTCATAGGGGCAGGGCTAATGAAAAACTGTTTTTT. Complete variable domain (other parts from reference TRBV19 and TRBJ1-4): DGGITQSPKYLFRKEGQNVTLSCEQNLNHDAMYWYRQDPGQGLRLIYYSQIVNDFQKGDIAEGYSVSREKKESFPLTVTSAQKNPTAFYLCASSHRGRANEKLFFGSGTQLSVL.

The chain uses TRBV10-2 and TRBJ2-2; 10 nucleotides line up with TRBD1. The CDR3 sequence is 17 residues long. CDR1 is WSHSY and CDR2 is SAAADI in the germline V gene. The trim removed 2 bases at V and 6 bases at J, leaving 9 bases unmatched. DNA for the CDR3: TGCGCCAGCAGTGAGGCCGGGACAGGGGTATCGCCCGGGGAGCTGTTTTTT. Translated: CASSEAGTGVSPGELFF.

V usage is TRBV5-1 and J usage is TRBJ1-1; 8 nucleotides line up with TRBD1. This CDR3 comprises 13 residues. V lost 4 bases and J lost 3; bases outside the gene matches: 2. Germline V gene data show CDR1 as SGHRS and CDR2 as YFSETQ. The CDR3 nucleotides read TGCGCCAGCAGCAACAGGGGGGACACTGAAGCTTTCTTT. Translating it yields CASSNRGDTEAFF.

Worth noting for this clone: Additional DNA sequences in this sample encode the identical CDR3. The CDR3 region has the DNA TGTGCCAGCAGCCCGCGGGCCTCCTACGAGCAGTACTTC. This gives the protein CASSPRASYEQYF. This rearrangement joins TRBV7-9 to TRBJ2-7; D may be TRBD2 (5 bases). V lost 5 bases and J lost 0, with 8 bases in between. CDR3 size: 13 residues. In germline, CDR1 is SEHNR, CDR2 FQNEAQ (reference sequence).

CDR3 sequence reads: CSVPRQGGNTEAFF. CDR3 bases: TGCAGCGTCCCGCGGCAGGGGGGAAACACTGAAGCTTTCTTT. This chain links TRBV29-1 with TRBJ1-1; TRBD1 matches at 7 bases. With 6 bases clipped from V and 2 bases from J, the junction kept 9 bases outside the gene matches. The V gene's germline CDR1 is SQVTM and CDR2 ANQGSEA. This CDR3 contains 14 residues. Using reference TRBV29-1 and TRBJ1-1 for the parts outside the CDR3, the full variable domain is SAVISQKPSRDICQRGTSLTIQCQVDSQVTMMFWYRQQPGQSLTLIATANQGSEATYESGFVIDKFPISRPNLTFSTLTVSNMSPEDSSIYLCSVPRQGGNTEAFFGQGTRLTVV.